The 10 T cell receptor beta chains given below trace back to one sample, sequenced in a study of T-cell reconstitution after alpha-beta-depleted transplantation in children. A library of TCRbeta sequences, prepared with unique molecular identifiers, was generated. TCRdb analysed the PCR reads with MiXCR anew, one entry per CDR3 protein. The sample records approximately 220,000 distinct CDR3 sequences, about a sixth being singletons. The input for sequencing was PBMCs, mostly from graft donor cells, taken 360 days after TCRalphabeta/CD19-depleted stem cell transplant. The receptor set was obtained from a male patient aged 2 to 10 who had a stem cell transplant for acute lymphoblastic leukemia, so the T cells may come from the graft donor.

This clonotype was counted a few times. The CDR3 spells CATSDFPSAGELFF. In nucleotides, the CDR3 is TGTGCCACCAGTGATTTCCCAAGCGCCGGGGAGCTGTTTTTT. The chain combines TRBV24-1 with TRBJ2-2; D is uncertain. Per the germline V gene, CDR1 is KGHDR and CDR2 is SFDVKD. This CDR3 has 14 amino acids. V shed 1 base and J shed 6 bases, with 8 bases lying between them.

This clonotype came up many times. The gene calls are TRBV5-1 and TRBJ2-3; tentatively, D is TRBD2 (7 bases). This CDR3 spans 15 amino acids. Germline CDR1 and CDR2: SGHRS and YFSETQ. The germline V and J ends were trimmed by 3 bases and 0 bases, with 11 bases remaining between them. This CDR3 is CASSSAGASTDTQYF. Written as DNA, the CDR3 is TGCGCCAGCAGCTCCGCGGGGGCGAGCACAGATACGCAGTATTTT.

The CDR3 loop reads CASSLGRVEQFF. CDR3 nucleotide sequence: TGCGCCAGCAGCTTGGGACGAGTGGAGCAGTTCTTC. V and J are TRBV5-1 and TRBJ2-1; D gene ambiguous. The length of the CDR3 is 12 residues. Germline CDR1 is SGHRS and CDR2 is YFSETQ. Trimming took off 0 bases at V and 10 bases at J, with 8 bases between the two ends.

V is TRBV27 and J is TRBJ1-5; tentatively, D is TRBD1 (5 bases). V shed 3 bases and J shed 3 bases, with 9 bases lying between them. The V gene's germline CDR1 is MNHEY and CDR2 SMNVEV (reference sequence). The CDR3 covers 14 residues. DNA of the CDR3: TGTGCCAGCAGTTTCCCGGGGGACAATCAGCCCCAGCATTTT. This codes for CASSFPGDNQPQHF.

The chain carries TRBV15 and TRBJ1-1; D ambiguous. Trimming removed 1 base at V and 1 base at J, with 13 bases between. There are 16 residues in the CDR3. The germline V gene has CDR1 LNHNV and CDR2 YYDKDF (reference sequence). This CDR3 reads CATSRVSGRGNTEAFF. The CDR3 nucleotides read TGTGCCACCAGCAGAGTTTCAGGACGAGGGAACACTGAAGCTTTCTTT.

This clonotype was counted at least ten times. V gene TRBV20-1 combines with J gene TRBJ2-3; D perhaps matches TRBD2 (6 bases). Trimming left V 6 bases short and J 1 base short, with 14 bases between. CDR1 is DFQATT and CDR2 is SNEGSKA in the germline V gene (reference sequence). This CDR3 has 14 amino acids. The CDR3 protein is CSALGASGTDTQYF. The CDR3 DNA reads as TGCAGTGCCCTTGGGGCTAGCGGCACAGATACGCAGTATTTT.

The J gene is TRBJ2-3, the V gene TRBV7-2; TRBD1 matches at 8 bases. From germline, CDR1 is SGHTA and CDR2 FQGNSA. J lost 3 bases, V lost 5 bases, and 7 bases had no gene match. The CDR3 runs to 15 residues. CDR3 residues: CASSQQGVETDTQYF. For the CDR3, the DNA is TGTGCCAGCAGCCAACAGGGGGTTGAAACAGATACGCAGTATTTT.

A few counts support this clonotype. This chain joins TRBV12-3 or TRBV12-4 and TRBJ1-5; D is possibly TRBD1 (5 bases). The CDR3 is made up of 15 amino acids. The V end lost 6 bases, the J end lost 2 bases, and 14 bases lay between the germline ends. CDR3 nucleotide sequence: TGTGCCAGCAGGCCTGGGGCAGGAGGCAATCAGCCCCAGCATTTT. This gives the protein CASRPGAGGNQPQHF.

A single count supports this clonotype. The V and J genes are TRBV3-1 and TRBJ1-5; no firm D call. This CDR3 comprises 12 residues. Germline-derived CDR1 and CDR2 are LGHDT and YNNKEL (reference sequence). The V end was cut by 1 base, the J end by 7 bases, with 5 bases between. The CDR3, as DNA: TGTGCCAGCAGCCAAGGGGAGCAGCCCCAGCATTTT. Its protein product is CASSQGEQPQHF.

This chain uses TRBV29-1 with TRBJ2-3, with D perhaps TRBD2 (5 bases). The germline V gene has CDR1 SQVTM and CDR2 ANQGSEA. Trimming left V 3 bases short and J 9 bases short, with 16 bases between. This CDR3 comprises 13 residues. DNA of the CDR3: TGCAGCGTTGATTCGAGCGGCCCTGGGACGCAGTATTTT. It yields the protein CSVDSSGPGTQYF.